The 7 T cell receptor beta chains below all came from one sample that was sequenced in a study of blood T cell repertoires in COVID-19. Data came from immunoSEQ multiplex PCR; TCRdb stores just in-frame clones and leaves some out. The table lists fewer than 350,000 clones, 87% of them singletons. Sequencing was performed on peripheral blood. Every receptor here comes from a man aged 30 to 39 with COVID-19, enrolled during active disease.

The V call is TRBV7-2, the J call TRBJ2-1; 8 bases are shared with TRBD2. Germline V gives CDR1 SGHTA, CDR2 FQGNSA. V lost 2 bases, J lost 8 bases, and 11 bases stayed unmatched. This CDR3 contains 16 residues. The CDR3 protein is CASSLRTSGTQDEQFF. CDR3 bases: TGTGCCAGCAGCTTAAGAACTAGCGGCACCCAGGATGAGCAGTTCTTC.

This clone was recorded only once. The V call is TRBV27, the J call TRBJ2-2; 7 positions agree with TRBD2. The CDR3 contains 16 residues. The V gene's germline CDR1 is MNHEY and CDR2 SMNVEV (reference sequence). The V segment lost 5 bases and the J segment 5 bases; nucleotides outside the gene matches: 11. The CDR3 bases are TGTGCCAGCAGTCCTGGGCCGGGAGCGGGGACCGGGGAGCTGTTTTTT. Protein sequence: CASSPGPGAGTGELFF.

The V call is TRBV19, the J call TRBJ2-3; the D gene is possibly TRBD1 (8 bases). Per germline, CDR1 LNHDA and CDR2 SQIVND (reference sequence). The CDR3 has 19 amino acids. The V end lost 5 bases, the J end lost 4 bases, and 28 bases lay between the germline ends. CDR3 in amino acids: CASSLTDRGGVGPADTQYF. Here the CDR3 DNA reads TGTGCCAGTAGTTTAACCGACAGGGGAGGGGTGGGACCGGCAGATACGCAGTATTTT. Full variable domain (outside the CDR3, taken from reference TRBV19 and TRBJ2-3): DGGITQSPKYLFRKEGQNVTLSCEQNLNHDAMYWYRQDPGQGLRLIYYSQIVNDFQKGDIAEGYSVSREKKESFPLTVTSAQKNPTAFYLCASSLTDRGGVGPADTQYFGPGTRLTVL.

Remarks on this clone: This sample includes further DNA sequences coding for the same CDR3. CDR3 coding DNA: TGTGCCAGCAGCCAAGATCGGGTCGGAAACACCATATATTTT. This codes for CASSQDRVGNTIYF. The chain is built from TRBV4-2 and TRBJ1-3; D call uncertain. CDR1 LGHNA and CDR2 YNFKEQ come from the germline V gene. Trimming took off 0 bases at V and 4 bases at J, with 7 bases between the two ends. CDR3 size: 14 residues.

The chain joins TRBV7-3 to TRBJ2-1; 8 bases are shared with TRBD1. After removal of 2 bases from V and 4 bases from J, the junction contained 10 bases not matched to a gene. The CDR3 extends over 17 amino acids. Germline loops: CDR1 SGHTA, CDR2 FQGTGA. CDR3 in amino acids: CASSLGSGGPLYNEQFF. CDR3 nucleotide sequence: TGTGCCAGCAGCTTAGGGTCAGGGGGCCCCCTATACAATGAGCAGTTCTTC.

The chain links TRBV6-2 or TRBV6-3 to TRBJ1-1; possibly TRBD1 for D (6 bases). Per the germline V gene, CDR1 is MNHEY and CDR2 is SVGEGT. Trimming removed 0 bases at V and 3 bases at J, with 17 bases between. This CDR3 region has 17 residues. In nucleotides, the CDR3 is TGTGCCAGCAGTTACTCGAGTGCCTGGGGGGGCGACACTGAAGCTTTCTTT. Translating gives CASSYSSAWGGDTEAFF.

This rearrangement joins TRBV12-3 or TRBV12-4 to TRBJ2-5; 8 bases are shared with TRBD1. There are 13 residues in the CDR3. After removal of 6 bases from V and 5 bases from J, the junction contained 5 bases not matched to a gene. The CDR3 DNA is TGTGCCAGCAGACGGACAGGGCGGGAGACCCAGTACTTC. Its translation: CASRRTGRETQYF.